The sequence of this T cell receptor beta chain was determined in a study of neurological immune-mediated disorders. The CDR3 spans 15 residues. V lost 6 bases, J lost 1 base, and 13 bases lay in between. Sorted libraries were derived from more than 900,000 CD4+ or CD8+ T cells. Overall study results and limits: Private repertoires in all groups were suggested, as expanded clones shared no CDR3 amino acid sequences across subjects.

Ten or more counts support this clonotype. Its antigen is unidentified. The team produced cDNA through 5'RACE using 10-nucleotide random UMIs. Using its own MiXCR run on the 5' RACE reads, TCRdb lists one record per CDR3 protein. The sample includes about 31,000 distinct CDR3 sequences, 4% of them seen just once. The specimen sequenced was CD4+ T cells from blood. The chain has TRBV12-3 or TRBV12-4 and TRBJ1-5, with D possibly TRBD1 on 5 matching bases. The clonotype was recovered from a middle-aged woman in good health. CDR3 in DNA: TGTGCCAGCAGCCCAGGGATTATCAGCAATCAGCCCCAGCATTTT. Translated, it gives CASSPGIISNQPQHF.